Listed below are T cell receptor beta chains from one sample, sequenced in a study of T cells in localized non-small cell lung cancer. Method: immunoSEQ multiplex PCR; TCRdb's copy keeps in-frame clones and lacks some. The data show tens of thousands of clones, roughly 86% seen once. Specimen: peripheral blood mononuclear cells, collected before any cancer treatment. These receptors were obtained from a male donor aged 60 or over with stage II lung adenocarcinoma. Both conserved end residues are trimmed from each CDR3. Each record gives: V gene, CDR3 protein.

V: TRBV2
CDR3: ASRTDSGANVLT

V: TRBV20-1
CDR3: SATPLLEQY

V: TRBV5-4
CDR3: ASSLAERPYNEQF

V: TRBV7-9
CDR3: ASSSGTSAYNEQF

V: TRBV28
CDR3: ASSPPRGPQH

V: TRBV2
CDR3: ASSGGQGKGSAKNIQY

V: TRBV11-2
CDR3: ASSSTSGAQDTQY

V: TRBV7-1
CDR3: ASRITVSGEQF

V: TRBV18
CDR3: ASSPVPGSGNTIY

V: TRBV4-2
CDR3: ASSQGRGSGRAYEQY

V: TRBV6-5
CDR3: ASSRQGYEQY

V: TRBV5-1
CDR3: ASSLVLGDVGTSGRWQEQF

V: TRBV18
CDR3: ASSPQTGGTGNTIY

V: TRBV7-9
CDR3: ASSLDYGVAKNIQY

V: TRBV14
CDR3: ASSSLAGKDYNEQF

V: TRBV2
CDR3: ASSERRSFTDTQY

V: TRBV11-2
CDR3: ASRKGQGSYNEQF

V: TRBV18
CDR3: ASPDRAGGYT

V: TRBV6-1
CDR3: ASSEAFETQY

V: TRBV9
CDR3: ASSGLAGETQY

V: TRBV10-2
CDR3: ASSLARDRGSDTQY

V: TRBV4-2
CDR3: ASSQVAGGSYEQY

V: TRBV5-6
CDR3: ASSFPGLSHEQF

V: TRBV19
CDR3: ASSIPGRRNTEAF

V: TRBV2
CDR3: ASSEGDRGFGYT

V: TRBV7-9
CDR3: ASSFGVNTQY

V: TRBV28
CDR3: ASSRSPGQSLYYGYT

V: TRBV28
CDR3: ASSGAGQPYGYT

V: TRBV2
CDR3: ASSYSGNQY

V: TRBV14
CDR3: ACRSSGANVLT

V: TRBV7-6
CDR3: ASSLAGSPYEQY

V: TRBV28
CDR3: ASSDGPQGYEAF

V: TRBV6-5
CDR3: ASRPDRDQPQH

V: TRBV27
CDR3: ASSSRLAARGEQF

V: TRBV2
CDR3: ASRDVLDRVNEKLF

V: TRBV29-1
CDR3: SVDGDGGMETQY

V: TRBV7-3
CDR3: ASSSGGQGGTGELF

V: TRBV13
CDR3: ASSSLAGGITDTQY

V: TRBV5-4
CDR3: ASSLAGTGGAKNIQY

V: TRBV19
CDR3: ASSILMNTEAF

V: TRBV7-3
CDR3: ASSFDRGRDEQF

V: TRBV6-5
CDR3: ASSYSSQAGELF

V: TRBV7-3
CDR3: ASSPSSARGGSDTQY

V: TRBV5-3
CDR3: ARSLEGLAGYNEQF

V: TRBV15
CDR3: ATSRGDTDTQY

V: TRBV19
CDR3: ASSPGGGRAYEQY

V: TRBV7-9
CDR3: ASSWTGSNEKLF

V: TRBV21-1
CDR3: ASSKEGCGPLQEQY

V: TRBV18
CDR3: ASSPPMGVTDTQY

V: TRBV4-1
CDR3: ASSQELGRELLF

V: TRBV28
CDR3: ASSSQTPLH

V: TRBV15
CDR3: ATSRGGQGQTEAF

V: TRBV2
CDR3: ARTKWSGGYT